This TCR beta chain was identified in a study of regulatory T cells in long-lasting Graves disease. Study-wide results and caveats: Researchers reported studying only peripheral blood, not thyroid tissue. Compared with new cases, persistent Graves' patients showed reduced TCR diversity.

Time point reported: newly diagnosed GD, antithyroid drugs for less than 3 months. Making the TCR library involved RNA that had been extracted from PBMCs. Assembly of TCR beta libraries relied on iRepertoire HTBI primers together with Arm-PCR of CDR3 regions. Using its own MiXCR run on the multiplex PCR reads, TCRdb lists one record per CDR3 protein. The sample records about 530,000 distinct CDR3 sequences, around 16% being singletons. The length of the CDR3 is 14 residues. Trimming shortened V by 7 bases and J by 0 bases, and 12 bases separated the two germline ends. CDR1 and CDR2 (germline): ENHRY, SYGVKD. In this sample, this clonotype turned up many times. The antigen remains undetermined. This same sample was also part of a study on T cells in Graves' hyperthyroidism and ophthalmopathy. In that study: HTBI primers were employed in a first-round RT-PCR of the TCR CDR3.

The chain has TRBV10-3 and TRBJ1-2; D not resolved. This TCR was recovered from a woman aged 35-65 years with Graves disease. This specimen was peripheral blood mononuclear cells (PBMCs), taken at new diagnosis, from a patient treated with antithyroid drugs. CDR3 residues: CAIIQEGPNYGYTF. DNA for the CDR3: TGTGCCATCATCCAAGAAGGACCTAACTATGGCTACACCTTC.